This TCR beta chain appears in the sequencing data of a study of blood T cell repertoires in COVID-19. The overall study: Both acute and convalescent COVID-19 samples were obtained from the United States, Italy and Spain.

Libraries were prepared by immunoSEQ multiplex PCR; TCRdb keeps only in-frame clonotypes and omits some of them. The data show under 350,000 clones, just over 85% seen once. The table lists this clone with a count of one. This sequence originates from a woman in her thirties or forties with acute COVID-19. Sequencing input: PBMCs or T cells enriched from blood (not recorded which).

In DNA form, the CDR3 reads TGTGCCACCAAGCCGACAGGGTTGGAGACTGAAGCTTTCTTT. Its translation is CATKPTGLETEAFF. The chain recombines TRBV10-3 with TRBJ1-1; TRBD1 agrees at 7 bases. V gave up 10 bases and J gave up 5 bases; unmatched junction bases: 13. The CDR3 totals 14 residues. Germline V gives CDR1 ENHRY, CDR2 SYGVKD.